This TCR beta chain was recovered during a study of Ad26.COV2.S vaccination and SARS-CoV-2 variants. Study overall: The Ad26.COV2.S arm of the COV1001 trial was where the donor was placed. Dosing was one shot or two shots 56 days apart.

V was cut by 0 bases and J by 5 bases, with 17 bases left in between. Germline V CDR1 and CDR2: SGHRS, YFSETQ. The CDR3 sequence is 16 residues long. Study-wide results and limits: Breadth measured for non-spike TCRs was similar across vaccine and placebo recipients.

Stated treatment: roughly 20 received Ad26.COV2.S at low or high dose, single or two shots; 5 received placebo; per-sample allocation not given. Sampling was done on day 63 after the first vaccine or placebo injection. This person who donated was an adult of 18-55 years in Boston. TCRdb's table, derived via immunoSEQ multiplex PCR, lists solely in-frame clones and lacks some. The table shows 450,000 to 550,000 clones, with roughly 89% occurring only once. Concerning this clone itself: What it binds is not known.

This TCR was recovered from a person between 18 and 59 years old who received the Ad26.COV2.S COVID-19 vaccine or a placebo. This chain links TRBV5-1 with TRBJ2-5; D is possibly TRBD1 (6 bases). Here the sequenced sample was peripheral blood, taken in a trial of Ad26.COV2.S vaccine versus placebo. CDR3 amino acids: CASSLEYRAGAETQYF. The CDR3 nucleotides are TGCGCCAGCAGCTTGGAGTATAGGGCAGGGGCGGAGACCCAGTACTTC.